A single sample gave rise to the 30 T cell receptor beta chains below, sequenced in a study of cytomegalovirus exposure and HLA in healthy donors. PCR used 60 Vbeta primers and 13 Jbeta primers. The repertoire was sequenced with immunoSEQ multiplex PCR; TCRdb's copy has only in-frame clones and lacks some. The table shows 150,000 to 200,000 clones, with more than 75% occurring only once. Source material: PBMCs. The receptors here all came from a man between 18 and 35 years old in good health and CMV-seropositive.

The V and J genes are TRBV4-3 and TRBJ1-6; D possibly corresponds to TRBD1 (6 bases). Per germline, CDR1 LGHNA and CDR2 YSLEER. The CDR3 runs 17 residues. The ends were cut back, 3 bases at V and 10 bases at J, with 22 bases in the middle. The CDR3 loop reads CASSQALLGQGNSPLHF. DNA of the CDR3: TGCGCCAGCAGCCAGGCGTTACTGGGACAAGGGAACTCACCCCTCCACTTT.

This sequence joins TRBV6-6 and TRBJ1-5; 7 nucleotides match TRBD1. The CDR3 loop spans 14 amino acids. Germline V gene lookup returns CDR1 MNHNY and CDR2 SVGAGI (reference sequence). The V segment lost 6 bases and the J segment 2 bases; nucleotides outside the gene matches: 4. CDR3 sequence reads: CASSLGQGNQPQHF. The CDR3 nucleotides are TGTGCCAGCAGCCTCGGACAGGGCAATCAGCCCCAGCATTTT.

V and J are TRBV9 and TRBJ2-3, with 8 bases matching TRBD2. CDR1 is SGDLS and CDR2 is YYNGEE in the germline V gene. CDR3 size: 17 residues. The J segment lost 0 bases and the V segment lost 4 bases, leaving 10 bases of the junction unmatched. CDR3: CASSPASRGASTDTQYF. CDR3 DNA sequence: TGTGCCAGCAGCCCCGCGTCGCGGGGGGCCAGCACAGATACGCAGTATTTT.

The V gene is TRBV13, the J gene TRBJ2-5; perhaps TRBD1 as D (6 bases). The germline CDR1 and CDR2 sequences are PRHDT and FYEKMQ (reference sequence). V was clipped by 4 bases and J by 5 bases, with 23 bases between them. The CDR3 covers 17 residues. The CDR3 is CASSSIGALQGWETQYF. As DNA, the CDR3 is TGTGCCAGCAGCTCGATAGGAGCGCTACAGGGTTGGGAGACCCAGTACTTC.

This sequence joins TRBV11-2 and TRBJ2-7, with 12 bases identical to TRBD2. Germline V lookup: CDR1 SGHAT, CDR2 FQNNGV. Trimming cost V 4 bases and J 4 bases; bases outside gene matches: 8. The CDR3 is 16 amino acids. The CDR3, as DNA: TGTGCCAGCAGCTCTAGCGGGGGGGCCTTCTCTTACGAGCAGTACTTC. It translates to CASSSSGGAFSYEQYF.

This chain uses TRBV11-2 with TRBJ2-7, with 7 bases identical to TRBD1. CDR1 SGHAT and CDR2 FQNNGV come from the germline V gene. This CDR3 has 15 amino acids. Germline trimming cut 4 bases from V and 2 bases from J; bases unmatched to any gene: 8. The CDR3 reads CASSSRDSTTYEQYF. The CDR3 nucleotides are TGTGCCAGCAGCTCCCGGGACAGTACCACCTACGAGCAGTACTTC. The whole variable domain, remainder taken from reference TRBV11-2 and TRBJ2-7, is EAGVAQSPRYKIIEKRQSVAFWCNPISGHATLYWYQQILGQGPKLLIQFQNNGVVDDSQLPKDRFSAERLKGVDSTLKIQPAKLEDSAVYLCASSSRDSTTYEQYFGPGTRLTVT.

The rearrangement uses TRBV5-4 and TRBJ2-7; D might be TRBD1 (5 bases). Trimming cost V 3 bases and J 4 bases, with 8 bases left between them. This CDR3 contains 12 residues. Germline V gives CDR1 SGHNT, CDR2 YYREEE (reference sequence). CDR3 sequence reads: CASSWQGYEQYF. The CDR3 DNA is TGTGCCAGCAGCTGGCAGGGTTACGAGCAGTACTTC.

The rearrangement uses TRBV5-4 and TRBJ2-2, with a weak D call TRBD1 (5 bases). The CDR3 runs 13 residues. V was cut by 10 bases and J by 6 bases, with 16 bases left in between. Germline V gene sequence: CDR1 SGHNT, CDR2 YYREEE (reference sequence). CDR3 DNA: TGTGCCGCAGAGCAGGGTTTCGCCGGGGAGCTGTTTTTT. Its protein product is CAAEQGFAGELFF.

The rearrangement uses TRBV7-2 and TRBJ2-7; the match to TRBD1 covers 10 bases. J was trimmed by 6 bases and V by 5 bases; bases with no gene match: 10. This CDR3 spans 15 amino acids. Germline loops: CDR1 SGHTA, CDR2 FQGNSA. The CDR3 region has the DNA TGTGCCAGCAGCAGCTCCGGGACAGGGGCATCCGAGCAGTACTTC. Translating it yields CASSSSGTGASEQYF. Looking up the rest from reference TRBV7-2 and TRBJ2-7 gives the full variable domain: GAGVSQSPSNKVTEKGKDVELRCDPISGHTALYWYRQSLGQGLEFLIYFQGNSAPDKSGLPSDRFSAERTGGSVSTLTIQRTQQEDSAVYLCASSSSGTGASEQYFGPGTRLTVT.

The rearrangement uses TRBV5-4 and TRBJ1-2, with 7 bases that match TRBD1. Germline V gene data show CDR1 as SGHNT and CDR2 as YYREEE (reference sequence). The V and J ends lost 0 bases and 2 bases, in that order; junction bases with no gene match: 4. This CDR3 is 15 amino acids long. The CDR3 coding sequence is TGTGCCAGCAGCTTGGCGGGACAGCCGAACTATGGCTACACCTTC. It encodes CASSLAGQPNYGYTF.

This chain uses TRBV4-3 with TRBJ1-4, with D unclear. The CDR3 consists of 15 residues. Trimming left V 4 bases short and J 6 bases short, with 15 bases between. Germline loops: CDR1 LGHNA, CDR2 YSLEER. CDR3 DNA sequence: TGCGCCAGCAGCCCTAGCGACCTTGGGGATGAAAAACTGTTTTTT. Its translation is CASSPSDLGDEKLFF.

This clone was counted a single time. This sequence joins TRBV2 and TRBJ1-5, with D possibly being TRBD1 (5 bases). The CDR3 runs 15 residues. In germline, CDR1 is SNHLY, CDR2 FYNNEI. Trimming stripped 6 bases from V and 0 bases from J, with 12 bases between. The CDR3 here is CASRKGDYSNQPQHF. CDR3 bases: TGTGCCAGCAGGAAAGGGGATTATAGCAATCAGCCCCAGCATTTT.

The CDR3 DNA is TGTGCCAGCAGCCCGGAAGTGGGGCCAAGCTCCTACAATGAGCAGTTCTTC. Translated, it gives CASSPEVGPSSYNEQFF. The J gene is TRBJ2-1, the V gene TRBV4-2; tentative D call: TRBD1 (5 bases). Deletions cut 4 bases from V and 0 bases from J, with 16 bases between. Germline CDR1 and CDR2: LGHNA and YNFKEQ. The CDR3 runs 17 residues.

The chain is built from TRBV5-6 and TRBJ1-1; D is uncertain. V was pared by 0 bases and J by 8 bases, with 8 bases between. Germline assignment: CDR1 SGHDT and CDR2 YYEEEE. The CDR3 totals 12 residues. The CDR3 sequence: CASSLAELEAFF. The CDR3 nucleotides are TGTGCCAGCAGCTTGGCCGAGCTAGAAGCTTTCTTT.

The chain has TRBV6-5 and TRBJ2-2; no definite D call. CDR1 is MNHEY, CDR2 SVGAGI, per germline. The V end lost 3 bases, the J end lost 6 bases, and 8 bases lay between the germline ends. This CDR3 spans 13 amino acids. CDR3 amino acids: CASSYYLAGELFF. Written as DNA, the CDR3 is TGTGCCAGCAGTTATTACTTGGCCGGGGAGCTGTTTTTT.

The gene calls are TRBV15 and TRBJ1-1, with D unresolved. CDR1 and CDR2 from the germline V gene are LNHNV and YYDKDF (reference sequence). This CDR3 has 16 residues. Trimming removed 1 base from V and 1 base from J, with 13 bases in between. The CDR3 protein is CATSRAVVTPNTEAFF. The DNA of the CDR3 is TGTGCCACCAGCAGAGCTGTAGTGACTCCGAACACTGAAGCTTTCTTT.

CDR3 protein: CASSDHQTGTGAPSFGYTF. The DNA of the CDR3 is TGTGCCAGCAGCGACCACCAGACCGGGACAGGGGCTCCGTCTTTCGGCTACACCTTC. This chain links TRBV7-6 with TRBJ1-2; 10 bases fit TRBD1. The V and J ends lost 5 bases and 8 bases, in that order; junction bases with no gene match: 23. Germline V gives CDR1 SGHVS, CDR2 FNYEAQ. The CDR3 is 19 amino acids.

As to this clone: A junction boundary mismatches the germline segment, possibly from a read error. This sequence joins TRBV27 and TRBJ2-5, with TRBD2 matching 10 bases. The CDR3 has 17 amino acids. Germline CDR1 and CDR2: MNHEY and SMNVEV (reference sequence). The CDR3 nucleotides are TGTACCAGCAGTCCCCGGGGTAGCGGGGGGACCCAAGAGACCCAGTACTTC. Translating it yields CTSSPRGSGGTQETQYF.

This sequence joins TRBV7-9 and TRBJ2-3, with D perhaps matching TRBD2 (5 bases). V lost 8 bases and J 0 bases, leaving 9 bases between the germline ends. Germline V gene sequence: CDR1 SEHNR, CDR2 FQNEAQ (reference sequence). The CDR3 length is 13 residues. The CDR3 protein is CASPGLSTDTQYF. The CDR3 DNA reads TGTGCCAGCCCCGGACTTAGCACAGATACGCAGTATTTT.

This sequence joins TRBV2 and TRBJ1-6, with D hard to call. V was pared by 6 bases and J by 6 bases, with 15 bases between. CDR3 length: 15 amino acids. Per germline, CDR1 SNHLY and CDR2 FYNNEI. In nucleotides, the CDR3 is TGTGCCAGCAGCCTACGAGAAGCGGGTAATTCACCCCTCCACTTT. It translates to CASSLREAGNSPLHF.

This clone was found once. J is TRBJ2-2 and V is TRBV2; D is perhaps TRBD1 (5 bases). The CDR3 length is 15 residues. Germline V CDR1 and CDR2: SNHLY, FYNNEI. V lost 6 bases, J lost 0 bases, and 11 bases lay in between. CDR3 region: CASRKGYANTGELFF. CDR3 nucleotides: TGTGCCAGCAGAAAGGGGTACGCGAACACCGGGGAGCTGTTTTTT.

The chain has TRBV11-3 and TRBJ2-2; 7 nucleotides agree with TRBD1. V trimming: 5 bases; J trimming: 2 bases; junction bases outside the gene matches: 5. CDR3 length: 15 amino acids. Germline CDR1 reads SGHNT; CDR2 reads YENEEA. Written as DNA, the CDR3 is TGTGCCAGCAGCAATGACAGGGTTAACACCGGGGAGCTGTTTTTT. Amino acid sequence: CASSNDRVNTGELFF.

The CDR3, as DNA: TGTGCCAGCACTTATCAGGGGGCTCGAATCAATGAGCAGTTCTTC. Protein sequence: CASTYQGARINEQFF. This chain joins TRBV5-8 and TRBJ2-1, with TRBD1 identical over 8 bases. Germline trimming cut 6 bases from V and 6 bases from J; bases unmatched to any gene: 11. CDR3 length equals 15 residues. Per germline, CDR1 SGHTS and CDR2 YDEGEE.

This clone was detected only a few times. V usage is TRBV6-1 and J usage is TRBJ2-1, with D perhaps TRBD2 (6 bases). The V gene lost 2 bases and the J gene lost 2 bases, with 13 bases spanning the gap. The CDR3 is 16 amino acids. CDR1 and CDR2 (germline): MNHNS, SASEGT. The CDR3 DNA follows: TGTGCCAGCAGTGAATCGTTGGGGGGAACCTACAATGAGCAGTTCTTC. Translated: CASSESLGGTYNEQFF.

This chain joins TRBV5-1 and TRBJ1-6; no reliable D call. There are 14 residues in the CDR3. The V gene lost 2 bases and the J gene lost 9 bases, with 12 bases spanning the gap. Germline-derived CDR1 and CDR2 are SGHRS and YFSETQ. CDR3 bases: TGCGCCAGCAGCTTAGACTCAGATCCTTCACCCCTCCACTTT. Translation: CASSLDSDPSPLHF.

This chain's CDR3 is CASSQSGQRLSYEQYF. CDR3 DNA: TGCGCCAGCAGTCAATCGGGGCAGCGACTTTCCTACGAGCAGTACTTC. The gene calls are TRBV23-1 and TRBJ2-7; a weak D match, TRBD1 (5 bases). TRBV23-1 is known as an ORF, though its function is uncertain. The CDR3 loop spans 16 amino acids. Trimming left V 0 bases short and J 1 base short, with 13 bases between.

The gene calls are TRBV19 and TRBJ1-1, with a weak D call TRBD1 (6 bases). Germline V gives CDR1 LNHDA, CDR2 SQIVND (reference sequence). This CDR3 has 12 amino acids. V gave up 6 bases and J gave up 6 bases, with 11 bases separating them. CDR3 residues: CASSVGGPEAFF. The DNA of the CDR3 is TGTGCCAGTAGCGTGGGGGGGCCTGAAGCTTTCTTT.

The chain uses TRBV9 and TRBJ1-6; D gene ambiguous. Looked up from germline, CDR1 is SGDLS and CDR2 is YYNGEE. The V end was cut by 0 bases, the J end by 2 bases, with 6 bases between. CDR3 length: 15 amino acids. CDR3 protein: CASSVGEAYNSPLHF. CDR3 DNA sequence: TGTGCCAGCAGCGTAGGGGAGGCCTATAATTCACCCCTCCACTTT.

This clone was found once. The rearrangement joins TRBV5-1 to TRBJ2-3; 8 bases map to TRBD2. CDR3 length: 13 residues. Germline trimming cut 8 bases from V and 2 bases from J; bases unmatched to any gene: 4. The germline CDR1 and CDR2 sequences are SGHRS and YFSETQ. CDR3 protein: CASAGGPTDTQYF. The CDR3 DNA reads TGCGCCAGTGCGGGGGGCCCCACAGATACGCAGTATTTT.

The CDR3 is CASSQDIGQNTEAFF. In DNA, the CDR3 is TGCGCCAGCAGCCAAGATATTGGGCAGAACACTGAAGCTTTCTTT. This chain uses TRBV4-3 with TRBJ1-1, with D unclear. The ends were cut back, 0 bases at V and 1 base at J, with 9 bases in the middle. The germline gives CDR1 LGHNA, CDR2 YSLEER. The CDR3 extends over 15 amino acids.